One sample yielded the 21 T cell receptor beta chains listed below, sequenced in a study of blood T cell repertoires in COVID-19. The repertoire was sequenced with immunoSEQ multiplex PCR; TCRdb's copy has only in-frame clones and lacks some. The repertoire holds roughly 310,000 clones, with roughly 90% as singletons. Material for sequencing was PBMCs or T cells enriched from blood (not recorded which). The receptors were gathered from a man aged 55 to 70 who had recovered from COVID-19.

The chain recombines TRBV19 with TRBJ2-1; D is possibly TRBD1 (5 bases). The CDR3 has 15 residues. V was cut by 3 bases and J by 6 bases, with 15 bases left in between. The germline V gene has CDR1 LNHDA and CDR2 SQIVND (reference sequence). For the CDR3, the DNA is TGTGCCAGTAGTATCGGGCAGGGTGGTTCCAATGAGCAGTTCTTC. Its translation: CASSIGQGGSNEQFF.

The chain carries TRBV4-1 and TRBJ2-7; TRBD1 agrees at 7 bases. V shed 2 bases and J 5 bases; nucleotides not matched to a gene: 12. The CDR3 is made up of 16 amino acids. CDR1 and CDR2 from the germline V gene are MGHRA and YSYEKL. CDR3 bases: TGCGCCAGCAGCCAACTATGGGGTGGGGACAGAGACGAGCAGTACTTC. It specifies CASSQLWGGDRDEQYF.

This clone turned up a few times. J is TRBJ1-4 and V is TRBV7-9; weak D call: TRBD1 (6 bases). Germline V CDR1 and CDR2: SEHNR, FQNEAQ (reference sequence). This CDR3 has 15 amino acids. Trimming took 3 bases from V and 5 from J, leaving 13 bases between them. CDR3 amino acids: CASSFPGTINEKLFF. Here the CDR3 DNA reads TGTGCCAGCAGCTTTCCCGGGACAATAAATGAAAAACTGTTTTTT.

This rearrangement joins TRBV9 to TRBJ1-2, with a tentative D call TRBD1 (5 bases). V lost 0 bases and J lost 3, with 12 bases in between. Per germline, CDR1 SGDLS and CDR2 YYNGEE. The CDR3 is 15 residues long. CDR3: CASSVARGNYYGYTF. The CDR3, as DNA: TGTGCCAGCAGCGTAGCTAGGGGCAATTACTATGGCTACACCTTC.

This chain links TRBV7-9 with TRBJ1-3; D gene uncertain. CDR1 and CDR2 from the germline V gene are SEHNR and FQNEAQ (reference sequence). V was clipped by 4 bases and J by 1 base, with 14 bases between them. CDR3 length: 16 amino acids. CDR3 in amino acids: CASSWGVEVSGNTIYF. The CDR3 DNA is TGTGCCAGCAGCTGGGGAGTTGAGGTTTCTGGAAACACCATATATTTT.

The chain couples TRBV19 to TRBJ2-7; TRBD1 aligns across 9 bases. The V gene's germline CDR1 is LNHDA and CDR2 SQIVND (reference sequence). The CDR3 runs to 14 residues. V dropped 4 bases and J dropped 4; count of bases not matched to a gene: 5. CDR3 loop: CASSNRDRVYEQYF. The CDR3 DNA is TGTGCCAGTAGTAACCGGGACAGGGTTTACGAGCAGTACTTC.

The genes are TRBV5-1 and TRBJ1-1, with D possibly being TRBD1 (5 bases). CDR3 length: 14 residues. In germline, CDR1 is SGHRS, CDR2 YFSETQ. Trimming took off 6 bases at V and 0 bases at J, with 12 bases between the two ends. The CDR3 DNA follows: TGCGCCAGCACCTGGCAGGGTATGAACACTGAAGCTTTCTTT. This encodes CASTWQGMNTEAFF.

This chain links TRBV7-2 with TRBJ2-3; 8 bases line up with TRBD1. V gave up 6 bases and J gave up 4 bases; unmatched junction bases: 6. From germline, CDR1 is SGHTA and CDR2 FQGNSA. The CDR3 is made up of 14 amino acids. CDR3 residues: CASSPQGGADTQYF. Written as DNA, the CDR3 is TGTGCCAGCAGTCCACAGGGGGGTGCAGATACGCAGTATTTT.

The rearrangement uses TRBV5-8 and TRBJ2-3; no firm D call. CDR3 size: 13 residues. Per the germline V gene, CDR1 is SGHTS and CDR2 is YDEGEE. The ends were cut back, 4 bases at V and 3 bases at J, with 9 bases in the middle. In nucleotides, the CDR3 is TGTGCCAGCAGCCAACCGGGTACAGATACGCAGTATTTT. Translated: CASSQPGTDTQYF.

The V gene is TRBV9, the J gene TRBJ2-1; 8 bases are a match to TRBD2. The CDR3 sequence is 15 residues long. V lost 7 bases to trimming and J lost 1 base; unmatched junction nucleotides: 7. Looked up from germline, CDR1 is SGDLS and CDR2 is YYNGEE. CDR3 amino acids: CASGPGRASYNEQFF. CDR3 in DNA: TGTGCCAGCGGTCCCGGGAGGGCTTCCTACAATGAGCAGTTCTTC.

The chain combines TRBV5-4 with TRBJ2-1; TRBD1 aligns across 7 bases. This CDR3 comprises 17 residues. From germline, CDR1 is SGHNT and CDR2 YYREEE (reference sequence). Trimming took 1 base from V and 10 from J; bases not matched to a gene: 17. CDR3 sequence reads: CASSLPTGPTGTHEQFF. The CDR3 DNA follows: TGTGCCAGCAGCTTGCCCACCGGCCCGACAGGGACGCACGAGCAGTTCTTC.

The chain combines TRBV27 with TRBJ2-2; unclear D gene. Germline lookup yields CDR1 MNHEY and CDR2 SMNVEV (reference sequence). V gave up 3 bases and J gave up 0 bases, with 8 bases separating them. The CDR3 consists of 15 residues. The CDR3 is CASSFAETNTGELFF. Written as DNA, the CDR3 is TGTGCCAGCAGTTTTGCGGAGACGAACACCGGGGAGCTGTTTTTT.

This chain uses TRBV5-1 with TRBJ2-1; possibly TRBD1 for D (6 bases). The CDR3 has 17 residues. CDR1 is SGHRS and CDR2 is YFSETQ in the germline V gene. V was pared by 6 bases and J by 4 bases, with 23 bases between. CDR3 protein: CASTPRPGRGLYNEQFF. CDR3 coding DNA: TGCGCCAGCACCCCCCGTCCAGGCAGGGGTCTATACAATGAGCAGTTCTTC.

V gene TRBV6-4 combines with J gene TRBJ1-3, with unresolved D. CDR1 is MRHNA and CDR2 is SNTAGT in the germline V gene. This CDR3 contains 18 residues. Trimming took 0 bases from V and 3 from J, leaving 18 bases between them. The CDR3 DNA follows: TGTGCCAGCAGTGACTCCAAGATAGATGGGAGCTTTGGAAACACCATATATTTT. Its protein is CASSDSKIDGSFGNTIYF.

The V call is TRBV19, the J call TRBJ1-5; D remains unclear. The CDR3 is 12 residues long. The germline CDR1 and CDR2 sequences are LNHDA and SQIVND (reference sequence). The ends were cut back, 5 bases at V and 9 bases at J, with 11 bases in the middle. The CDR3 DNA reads TGTGCCAGTAGTCCCACTAGGGCGCCCCAGCATTTT. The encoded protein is CASSPTRAPQHF.

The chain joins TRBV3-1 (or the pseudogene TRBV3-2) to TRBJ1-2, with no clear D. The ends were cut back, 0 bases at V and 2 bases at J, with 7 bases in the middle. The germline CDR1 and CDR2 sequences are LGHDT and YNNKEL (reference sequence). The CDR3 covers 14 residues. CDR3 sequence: CASSQDTGNYGYTF. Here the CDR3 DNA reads TGTGCCAGCAGCCAAGATACGGGGAACTATGGCTACACCTTC.

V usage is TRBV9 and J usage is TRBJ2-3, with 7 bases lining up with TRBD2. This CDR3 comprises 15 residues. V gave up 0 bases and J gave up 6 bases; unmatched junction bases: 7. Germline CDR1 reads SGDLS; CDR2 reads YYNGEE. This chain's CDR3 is CASSVAVTSPDTQYF. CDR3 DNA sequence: TGTGCCAGCAGCGTAGCTGTGACTAGCCCGGATACGCAGTATTTT.

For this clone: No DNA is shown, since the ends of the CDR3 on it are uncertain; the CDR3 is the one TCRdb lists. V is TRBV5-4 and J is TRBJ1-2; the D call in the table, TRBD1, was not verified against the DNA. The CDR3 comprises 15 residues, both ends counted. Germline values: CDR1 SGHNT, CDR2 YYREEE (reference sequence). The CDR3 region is CASSLNSGQYFGYTF.

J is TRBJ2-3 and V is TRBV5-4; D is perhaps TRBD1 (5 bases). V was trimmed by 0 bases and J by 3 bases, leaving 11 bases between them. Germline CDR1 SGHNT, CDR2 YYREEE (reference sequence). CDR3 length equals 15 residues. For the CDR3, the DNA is TGTGCCAGCAGCTTGGCAGGGTTAGGGACAGATACGCAGTATTTT. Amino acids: CASSLAGLGTDTQYF.

CDR3 in DNA: TGTGCCATCTCAACGGGAGGTGCGAGCACGAACTATGGCTACACCTTC. It is translated as CAISTGGASTNYGYTF. The chain has TRBV10-3 and TRBJ1-2; D unresolved. The CDR3 extends over 16 amino acids. CDR1 is ENHRY and CDR2 is SYGVKD in the germline V gene. Trimming removed 8 bases at V and 2 bases at J, with 21 bases between.

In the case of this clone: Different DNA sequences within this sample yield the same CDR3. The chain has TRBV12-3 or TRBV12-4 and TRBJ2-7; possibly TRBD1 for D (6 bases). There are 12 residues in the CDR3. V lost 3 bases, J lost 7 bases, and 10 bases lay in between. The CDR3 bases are TGTGCCAGCAGTTTTATCAGGGGTGAGCAGTACTTC. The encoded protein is CASSFIRGEQYF.